These 21 T cell receptor beta chains were all obtained from the same sample, sequenced in a study of beta chain features in type 1 diabetes. Study-level results: People with Type 1 diabetes carried modestly yet significantly shorter TCRB CDR3s in all four CD4+ subsets.

Their target antigens are unknown. The study reverse transcribed the entire isolated RNA, so it sequenced expressed TCRB transcripts. Sequenced by immunoSEQ multiplex PCR; TCRdb stores in-frame clones only, minus some. Of 600,000 or so clones in the sample, 9.5% to 15% were seen once. The sample taken for sequencing was naive CD4+ T cells from blood. Source of these receptors: a man aged 25-45 years with type 1 diabetes.

The genes are TRBV7-9 and TRBJ2-1; unclear D gene. V lost 6 bases to trimming and J lost 0 bases, with 15 bases between them. CDR1 and CDR2 from the germline V gene are SEHNR and FQNEAQ (reference sequence). This CDR3 contains 16 residues. CDR3 in amino acids: CASRLLGSSSYNEQFF. CDR3 in DNA: TGTGCCAGCAGACTCCTAGGGTCCAGCTCCTACAATGAGCAGTTCTTC.

The chain combines TRBV15 with TRBJ1-2, with 10 bases matching TRBD1. After removal of 9 bases from V and 3 bases from J, the junction contained 1 base not matched to a gene. The CDR3 runs 12 residues. CDR1 LNHNV and CDR2 YYDKDF come from the germline V gene (reference sequence). The CDR3 bases are TGTGCCACAGGACAGGGGGACTATGGCTACACCTTC. It is translated as CATGQGDYGYTF.

This clone has a handful of counts. The genes are TRBV14 and TRBJ1-6; D is perhaps TRBD1 (6 bases). CDR3 size: 16 residues. Germline V gene lookup returns CDR1 SGHDN and CDR2 FVKESK. V was trimmed by 4 bases and J by 0 bases, leaving 10 bases between them. The CDR3 coding sequence is TGTGCCAGCAGCCGCCTGACAGGCTCCTATAATTCACCCCTCCACTTT. It encodes CASSRLTGSYNSPLHF.

In its sample, this clone was seen a few times. Distinct nucleotide sequences in the sample also encode this CDR3. The chain links TRBV6-6 to TRBJ2-5; D not resolved. The CDR3 consists of 11 residues. The V end lost 5 bases, the J end lost 2 bases, and 3 bases lay between the germline ends. Germline CDR1 and CDR2: MNHNY and SVGAGI (reference sequence). The CDR3 DNA reads as TGTGCCAGCAGTCCGCAAGAGACCCAGTACTTC. Amino acids: CASSPQETQYF.

This clone occurred a few times. The chain uses TRBV30 and TRBJ2-3; D perhaps matches TRBD1 (6 bases). Germline CDR1 GTSNPN, CDR2 SVGIG (reference sequence). This CDR3 contains 14 residues. Trimming pared 0 bases from V and 4 bases from J, leaving 11 bases between. The CDR3, as DNA: TGTGCCTGGAGTGTCCTGGGGGCGCCAGATACGCAGTATTTT. Translating it yields CAWSVLGAPDTQYF.

J is TRBJ2-2 and V is TRBV5-1, with D uncertain. CDR1 SGHRS and CDR2 YFSETQ come from the germline V gene. The CDR3 length is 15 residues. With 8 bases removed from V and 1 base from J, the gap between germline ends came to 15 bases. The CDR3 nucleotides read TGCGCCAGTATCCCCGGGCTGGAGAACACCGGGGAGCTGTTTTTT. It encodes CASIPGLENTGELFF.

V usage is TRBV5-8 and J usage is TRBJ2-3; D gene unclear. Germline V lookup: CDR1 SGHTS, CDR2 YDEGEE. There are 13 residues in the CDR3. The V gene lost 5 bases and the J gene lost 0 bases, with 7 bases spanning the gap. Here the CDR3 reads CASRGLSTDTQYF. The CDR3 nucleotides are TGTGCCAGCAGGGGCCTCAGCACAGATACGCAGTATTTT.

A few counts support this clone. The chain combines TRBV5-4 with TRBJ1-2, with a tentative D call TRBD1 (5 bases). CDR1 is SGHNT and CDR2 is YYREEE in the germline V gene (reference sequence). V lost 5 bases and J 2 bases, leaving 7 bases between the germline ends. The CDR3 sequence is 12 residues long. The CDR3 reads CASRWGNYGYTF. The CDR3 region has the DNA TGTGCCAGCAGGTGGGGGAACTATGGCTACACCTTC.

The chain couples TRBV9 to TRBJ2-3; possibly TRBD2 for D (6 bases). Per germline, CDR1 SGDLS and CDR2 YYNGEE. The CDR3 length is 15 residues. V lost 6 bases, J lost 2 bases, and 16 bases lay in between. CDR3 in amino acids: CASTRAPGDTDTQYF. Here the CDR3 DNA reads TGTGCCAGCACCCGGGCGCCGGGGGACACAGATACGCAGTATTTT.

The genes are TRBV7-2 and TRBJ1-1; D is possibly TRBD1 (5 bases). Germline CDR1 SGHTA, CDR2 FQGNSA. V was cut by 1 base and J by 6 bases, with 15 bases left in between. CDR3 length: 15 amino acids. The CDR3 DNA is TGTGCCAGCAGCTTAGAAGGGGATGGTTGGGCTGAAGCTTTCTTT. Encoded protein: CASSLEGDGWAEAFF.

This clone was observed a few times. The V call is TRBV19, the J call TRBJ1-2; 8 bases match TRBD1. Germline lookup yields CDR1 LNHDA and CDR2 SQIVND (reference sequence). The CDR3 is 17 residues long. Trimming removed 7 bases from V and 3 bases from J; junction bases left unmatched: 16. The CDR3 coding sequence is TGTGCCAGTACCGGACTTTACGGACAGGGAAGTTACTATGGCTACACCTTC. This encodes CASTGLYGQGSYYGYTF.

This sequence joins TRBV7-9 and TRBJ2-7; D is perhaps TRBD1 (5 bases). V was cut by 5 bases and J by 2 bases, with 19 bases left in between. CDR1 and CDR2 (germline): SEHNR, FQNEAQ (reference sequence). The CDR3 totals 16 residues. The CDR3 bases are TGTGCCAGCAGCCCCCGATCCAGCTCAGGGACCTACGAGCAGTACTTC. Its translation: CASSPRSSSGTYEQYF.

The V gene is TRBV28, the J gene TRBJ2-3; D is ambiguous. V lost 2 bases and J 5 bases, leaving 8 bases between the germline ends. The CDR3 loop spans 13 amino acids. CDR1 and CDR2 from the germline V gene are MDHEN and SYDVKM. The CDR3 DNA is TGTGCCAGCAGTTTAGGACGGCAAGATACGCAGTATTTT. It yields the protein CASSLGRQDTQYF.

This chain joins TRBV7-2 and TRBJ2-4, with 8 positions matching TRBD2. Germline V gene data show CDR1 as SGHTA and CDR2 as FQGNSA. The CDR3 is 14 amino acids. J gave up 7 bases and V 6 bases, and 8 bases lay outside the gene matches. CDR3 in amino acids: CASSTGGRTNIQYF. The DNA of the CDR3 is TGTGCCAGCAGTACGGGGGGGAGAACGAACATTCAGTACTTC.

Details on this clone: Other DNA sequences of this sample code for an identical CDR3. This chain links TRBV28 with TRBJ2-3; 7 bases fit TRBD2. Germline V lookup: CDR1 MDHEN, CDR2 SYDVKM. The CDR3 is 13 amino acids. Losses at the gene ends were 7 bases for V and 3 bases for J; bases not matched to a gene: 4. CDR3 DNA sequence: TGTGCCAGCACTGGCGGGGGAACAGATACGCAGTATTTT. Encoded protein: CASTGGGTDTQYF.

Only a few counts were recorded for this clone. This chain joins TRBV4-2 and TRBJ2-6; D is undetermined. The CDR3 has 19 residues. Germline assignment: CDR1 LGHNA and CDR2 YNFKEQ. Trimming pared 0 bases from V and 0 bases from J, leaving 15 bases between. The CDR3 bases are TGTGCCAGCAGCCAAGATCGTCCAGGTCAGTTCTCTGGGGCCAACGTCCTGACTTTC. Its translation is CASSQDRPGQFSGANVLTF.

The sample holds a few counts of this clone. The V gene is TRBV30, the J gene TRBJ1-6; unclear D gene. Germline V lookup: CDR1 GTSNPN, CDR2 SVGIG (reference sequence). The germline V and J ends were trimmed by 3 bases and 15 bases, with 12 bases remaining between them. The CDR3 contains 11 residues. The CDR3 coding sequence is TGTGCCTGGAGCCAAGGCGGACGCCTCCACTTT. Residues: CAWSQGGRLHF.

This clone was counted between two and nine times. J is TRBJ2-3 and V is TRBV29-1, with D possibly TRBD1 on 5 matching bases. The germline V and J ends were trimmed by 2 bases and 2 bases, with 14 bases remaining between them. Germline loops: CDR1 SQVTM, CDR2 ANQGSEA. There are 15 residues in the CDR3. The CDR3 is CSVEMAGMITDTQYF. The CDR3 bases are TGCAGCGTTGAAATGGCAGGGATGATCACAGATACGCAGTATTTT.

To note about this clone: Other DNA sequences from this sample encode an identical CDR3 as well. The chain is built from TRBV27 and TRBJ2-3; 7 nucleotides align to TRBD2. CDR1 and CDR2 (germline): MNHEY, SMNVEV (reference sequence). Trimming cost V 5 bases and J 1 base; bases outside gene matches: 6. This CDR3 contains 15 residues. Here the CDR3 reads CASSLLRGGTDTQYF. The CDR3 DNA reads as TGTGCCAGCAGTCTCCTCCGGGGGGGCACAGATACGCAGTATTTT.

The chain links TRBV2 to TRBJ1-2; TRBD1 matches 10 bases. The germline V gene has CDR1 SNHLY and CDR2 FYNNEI. The V segment lost 1 base and the J segment 4 bases; nucleotides outside the gene matches: 3. This CDR3 spans 15 amino acids. CDR3 DNA sequence: TGTGCCAGCAGTGAAGTTGGGACAGGGGTCTATGGCTACACCTTC. Amino acids: CASSEVGTGVYGYTF. The full variable domain, with the rest looked up from reference TRBV2 and TRBJ1-2, is EPEVTQTPSHQVTQMGQEVILRCVPISNHLYFYWYRQILGQKVEFLVSFYNNEISEKSEIFDDQFSVERPDGSNFTLKIRSTKLEDSAMYFCASSEVGTGVYGYTFGSGTRLTVV.

The rearrangement joins TRBV4-3 to TRBJ2-7, with 7 bases aligning to TRBD1. Losses at the gene ends were 5 bases for V and 6 bases for J; bases not matched to a gene: 10. The CDR3 is made up of 14 amino acids. CDR1 LGHNA and CDR2 YSLEER come from the germline V gene. The CDR3 DNA reads TGCGCCAGCAGCGCCCAGACAGGGAGCGGCGAGCAGTACTTC. Encoded protein: CASSAQTGSGEQYF.